Following are 20 T cell receptor beta chains from one sample sequenced in a study of shared clonotypes between healthy human individuals. Generated by immunoSEQ multiplex PCR, the TCRdb table keeps only in-frame clones and is missing some. Here the sample spans some 200,000 clones, around 93% being singletons. Sequencing was done on a sample of naive CD4+ T cells sorted from blood. Subset here: CD45RA+ positively selected. Every receptor here comes from a woman in her 30s in good health.

The count of this clone is one. The junction departs from the called germline gene at one end, perhaps through a read error. CDR3 in amino acids: CASRLGYEQYF. The CDR3 DNA reads TGCGCCAGCAGGTTGGGGTACGAGCAGTACTTC. This rearrangement joins TRBV5-1 to TRBJ2-5; no firm D call. The end of the DNA is better explained by TRBJ2-7, so the J call may be wrong. The length of the CDR3 is 11 residues. Germline V gene sequence: CDR1 SGHRS, CDR2 YFSETQ.

This sequence joins TRBV6-1 and TRBJ2-7, with D possibly TRBD2 on 8 matching bases. The CDR3 totals 13 residues. Germline V gives CDR1 MNHNS, CDR2 SASEGT. Trimming took off 11 bases at V and 6 bases at J, with 20 bases between the two ends. CDR3 bases: TGTGCCGGTGGCGGACAGGCGGGGGGCGAGCAGTACTTC. Encoded protein: CAGGGQAGGEQYF.

This clone was picked up one time. The chain uses TRBV11-2 and TRBJ1-6; the match to TRBD1 covers 7 bases. CDR1 is SGHAT, CDR2 FQNNGV, per germline. This CDR3 has 15 residues. V shed 0 bases, J shed 8 bases, and the junction held 4 bases outside the gene matches. CDR3: CASSLEGTGDSPLHF. DNA of the CDR3: TGTGCCAGCAGCTTAGAAGGAACAGGGGATTCACCCCTCCACTTT.

The chain joins TRBV11-2 to TRBJ2-7, with D possibly matching TRBD1 (6 bases). V shed 3 bases and J shed 3 bases, with 15 bases lying between them. The CDR3 has 15 residues. Germline values: CDR1 SGHAT, CDR2 FQNNGV. This CDR3 is CASSLRTAEVYEQYF. In DNA, the CDR3 is TGTGCCAGCAGCTTGAGGACAGCTGAAGTCTACGAGCAGTACTTC.

This clone was counted only a few times. The chain employs TRBV7-9 and TRBJ2-7; maybe TRBD2 (6 bases). This CDR3 contains 14 residues. Germline V gene sequence: CDR1 SEHNR, CDR2 FQNEAQ (reference sequence). V lost 3 bases and J lost 0, with 9 bases in between. The CDR3, as DNA: TGTGCCAGCAGCTTGTCGGGAGACTCCTACGAGCAGTACTTC. It codes for CASSLSGDSYEQYF.

The chain joins TRBV25-1 to TRBJ1-4; 8 nucleotides agree with TRBD1. The CDR3 is 15 residues long. The J segment lost 4 bases and the V segment lost 4 bases, leaving 5 bases of the junction unmatched. CDR1 is MGHDK, CDR2 SYGVNS, per germline. DNA for the CDR3: TGTGCCAGCAGTGCAGGGACAGGTCTTAATGAAAAACTGTTTTTT. It encodes CASSAGTGLNEKLFF.

The chain carries TRBV11-3 and TRBJ2-2; the D gene is possibly TRBD2 (6 bases). The V gene's germline CDR1 is SGHNT and CDR2 YENEEA. The CDR3 contains 16 residues. Trimming took off 6 bases at V and 1 base at J, with 15 bases between the two ends. The CDR3, as DNA: TGTGCCAGCAGAGATAGCTTCGGGAGGAACACCGGGGAGCTGTTTTTT. Translation: CASRDSFGRNTGELFF.

The gene calls are TRBV28 and TRBJ1-4; no clear D gene. Germline loops: CDR1 MDHEN, CDR2 SYDVKM. V dropped 0 bases and J dropped 6 bases, with 11 bases sitting between them. This CDR3 spans 15 amino acids. CDR3 region: CASSLWADRYEKLFF. The DNA of the CDR3 is TGTGCCAGCAGTTTATGGGCCGATCGGTATGAAAAACTGTTTTTT.

The CDR3 loop reads CASSLAGELFF. In DNA, the CDR3 is TGCGCCAGCAGCTTGGCCGGGGAGCTGTTTTTT. The chain recombines TRBV5-1 with TRBJ2-2; D call uncertain. Per germline, CDR1 SGHRS and CDR2 YFSETQ. V lost 0 bases to trimming and J lost 6 bases, with 0 bases between them. The CDR3 has 11 amino acids.

This clone was observed a few times. The chain couples TRBV7-9 to TRBJ1-1; D possibly corresponds to TRBD1 (6 bases). CDR3 length equals 12 residues. V gave up 5 bases and J gave up 11 bases, with 15 bases separating them. Germline loops: CDR1 SEHNR, CDR2 FQNEAQ (reference sequence). In DNA, the CDR3 is TGTGCCAGCAGCGATACAGGGATCGTTGCTTTCTTT. Protein product: CASSDTGIVAFF.

The chain has TRBV11-2 and TRBJ2-7, with D possibly TRBD1 on 6 matching bases. This CDR3 has 17 amino acids. Trimming took 0 bases from V and 0 from J, leaving 15 bases between them. Per the germline V gene, CDR1 is SGHAT and CDR2 is FQNNGV. The CDR3 loop is CASSLDSWTVSSYEQYF. In DNA, the CDR3 is TGTGCCAGCAGCTTAGATTCTTGGACAGTGAGCTCCTACGAGCAGTACTTC.

The V and J genes are TRBV6-6 and TRBJ2-5; no clear D. Trimming cost V 5 bases and J 11 bases, with 21 bases left between them. CDR3 length: 14 residues. Germline assignment: CDR1 MNHNY and CDR2 SVGAGI (reference sequence). The CDR3 region has the DNA TGTGCCAGCAGTAGAGGCGGAGTTGGGTCTTCGCAGTACTTC. Amino acids: CASSRGGVGSSQYF.

The chain recombines TRBV29-1 with TRBJ1-5; D is uncertain. Germline V gene data show CDR1 as SQVTM and CDR2 as ANQGSEA. CDR3 length equals 14 residues. V lost 7 bases and J lost 0, with 13 bases in between. This CDR3 reads CSAMTQDSNQPQHF. For the CDR3, the DNA is TGCAGCGCTATGACCCAAGATAGCAATCAGCCCCAGCATTTT.

The rearrangement links TRBV2 to TRBJ2-7; 8 bases are a match to TRBD2. After removal of 6 bases from V and 0 bases from J, the junction contained 7 bases not matched to a gene. This CDR3 spans 15 amino acids. In germline, CDR1 is SNHLY, CDR2 FYNNEI. CDR3 residues: CASRASGSLSYEQYF. In DNA, the CDR3 is TGTGCCAGCAGGGCAAGCGGGAGTCTCTCCTACGAGCAGTACTTC.

Points on this clone: Other DNA sequences of this sample code for an identical CDR3. V gene TRBV18 combines with J gene TRBJ2-5; D gene unclear. Trimming stripped 3 bases from V and 3 bases from J, with 5 bases between. The CDR3 has 12 residues. Germline-derived CDR1 and CDR2 are KGHSH and LQKENI. The CDR3 nucleotides read TGTGCCAGCTCACCGGCGGAAGAGACCCAGTACTTC. Amino acid sequence: CASSPAEETQYF.

This chain links TRBV7-2 with TRBJ2-7; TRBD2 agrees at 7 bases. V shed 3 bases, J shed 2 bases, and the junction held 4 bases outside the gene matches. The length of the CDR3 is 14 residues. CDR1 and CDR2 from the germline V gene are SGHTA and FQGNSA. As DNA, the CDR3 is TGTGCCAGCAGCTTCCAGCGGGGAGCCTACGAGCAGTACTTC. This sequence encodes CASSFQRGAYEQYF.

V gene TRBV5-1 combines with J gene TRBJ2-5; D is perhaps TRBD2 (6 bases). The CDR3 has 16 amino acids. V shed 1 base and J shed 1 base, with 14 bases lying between them. Germline V lookup: CDR1 SGHRS, CDR2 YFSETQ. The CDR3 sequence is CASSLFSGGFQETQYF. The CDR3 bases are TGCGCCAGCAGCTTGTTTAGCGGAGGTTTCCAAGAGACCCAGTACTTC. The full variable domain, completed using reference TRBV5-1 and TRBJ2-5, is KAGVTQTPRYLIKTRGQQVTLSCSPISGHRSVSWYQQTPGQGLQFLFEYFSETQRNKGNFPGRFSGRQFSNSRSEMNVSTLELGDSALYLCASSLFSGGFQETQYFGPGTRLLVL.

In this sample, this clone turned up once. This chain uses TRBV30 with TRBJ1-1; no reliable D call. The length of the CDR3 is 10 residues. Trimming shortened V by 4 bases and J by 5 bases, and 5 bases separated the two germline ends. CDR1 GTSNPN and CDR2 SVGIG come from the germline V gene (reference sequence). The CDR3 loop is CAWIKTEAFF. The CDR3 DNA reads as TGTGCCTGGATAAAGACTGAAGCTTTCTTT.

This chain joins TRBV28 and TRBJ1-1; D gene unclear. The germline gives CDR1 MDHEN, CDR2 SYDVKM. Trimming removed 10 bases from V and 0 bases from J, with 12 bases in between. The CDR3 consists of 13 residues. The CDR3 DNA is TGTGCCACCTCGTCTACCGTGAACACTGAAGCTTTCTTT. Its translation is CATSSTVNTEAFF.

J is TRBJ2-1 and V is TRBV4-1, with D uncertain. V was clipped by 4 bases and J by 7 bases, with 8 bases between them. There are 12 residues in the CDR3. Germline V lookup: CDR1 MGHRA, CDR2 YSYEKL. The CDR3: CASSPSRNEQFF. CDR3 bases: TGCGCCAGCAGCCCCTCCCGGAATGAGCAGTTCTTC.